This T cell receptor (beta chain) was observed in a study of persistence of HIV-infected CD4 T cells. This clone was observed a single time. Its specificity is not known. V lost 10 bases, J lost 7 bases, and 15 bases stayed unmatched. This CDR3 has 14 amino acids. The germline gives CDR1 LNHDA, CDR2 SQIVND (reference sequence). Stimulation used approximately 9.1 ug/mL lysate from CMV-infected fibroblasts. Sorting of responding CD4+ T cells relied on upregulated CD40 ligand together with CD69. Donors had CD4+ T cell counts above 400 cells/uL and were CMV-seropositive. Sequencing used immunoSEQ version 4 in survey mode. TCRdb's table, derived via immunoSEQ multiplex PCR, lists solely in-frame clones and lacks some. The sample records about 21,000 clones, 70% to 80% being singletons.

The sequence came from an adult man with HIV who was CMV-seropositive. The sequencing used CD4+ T cells sorted from PBMCs after approximately 19-hour stimulation, collected from a patient who received antiretroviral therapy. This chain joins TRBV19 and TRBJ1-2; 7 bases fit TRBD1. CDR3 sequence: CATIRGDRVGGYTF. The DNA for the CDR3 is TGTGCCACCATCAGAGGTGACAGGGTGGGTGGCTACACCTTC.